This T cell receptor beta chain was sequenced during a study of T cells in Graves' hyperthyroidism and ophthalmopathy. Across the whole study: Peripheral blood was secured at the point of initial diagnosis, before any treatment.

The TCR beta CDR3 regions underwent amplification using RNA transcripts as the source. An initial round of RT-PCR targeting the TCR CDR3 relied on the HTBI primer set. TCRdb redid the calling of the multiplex PCR reads with MiXCR, one entry per CDR3 protein. The sample consists of 300,000 or so distinct CDR3 sequences, 16% of them appearing once. Absent ophthalmopathy progression within 18 months defined stable Graves' hyperthyroidism. The hyperthyroidism was newly diagnosed and had lasted under 2 months; the patients were aged 18 to 65. Patients showing uncontrolled infection, other autoimmune disease, pregnancy or lactation were ineligible. This clonotype was counted many times. The CDR3 is 14 amino acids. Germline loops: CDR1 SQVTM, CDR2 ANQGSEA. The ends were cut back, 4 bases at V and 5 bases at J, with 17 bases in the middle.

The sample taken for sequencing was blood. The chain couples TRBV29-1 to TRBJ1-1, with D hard to call. The origin of this receptor is a man aged 25-45 years with Graves' hyperthyroidism. DNA of the CDR3: TGCAGCGTTGTTACGGGCAGGTCCCAAACTGAAGCTTTCTTT. It translates to CSVVTGRSQTEAFF.